The entry that follows covers one T cell receptor beta chain sequence. Its matching antigen is unknown. Looked up from germline, CDR1 is MNHEY and CDR2 is SVGAGI. The CDR3 runs to 14 residues. V shed 5 bases and J shed 2 bases, with 12 bases lying between them. Primers included in the PCR were 60 Vbeta and 13 Jbeta primers. The table came from immunoSEQ multiplex PCR; TCRdb's copy has only in-frame clones and leaves some out. The repertoire table contains about 140,000 clones. The data originate from a study of cytomegalovirus exposure and HLA in healthy donors. Overall study findings and caveats: For most TCR beta V segments, an earlier analysis put the productive rate at about 87% or about 30% of the time. According to a later analysis, most TCR beta chains associated with CMV appeared HLA-restricted.

Healthy donors of bone marrow made up the group. The TCR originated in a male donor in good health and CMV-seronegative. The sequenced material came from PBMCs. The chain is built from TRBV6-5 and TRBJ1-1, with D perhaps TRBD1 (6 bases). CDR3 sequence (DNA): TGTGCCAGCAGTCGTTCAGGGGTAAACACTGAAGCTTTCTTT. It specifies CASSRSGVNTEAFF.